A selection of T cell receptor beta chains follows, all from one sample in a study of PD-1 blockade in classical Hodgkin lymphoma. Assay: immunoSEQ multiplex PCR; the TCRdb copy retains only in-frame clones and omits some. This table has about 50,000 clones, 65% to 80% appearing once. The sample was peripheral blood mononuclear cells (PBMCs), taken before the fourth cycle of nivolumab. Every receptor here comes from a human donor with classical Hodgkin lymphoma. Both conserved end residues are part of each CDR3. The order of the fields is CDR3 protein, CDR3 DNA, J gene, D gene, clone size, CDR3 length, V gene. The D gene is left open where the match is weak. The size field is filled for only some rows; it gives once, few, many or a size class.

CASRGQGMGPQHF,TGTGCCAGCAGAGGACAGGGGATGGGGCCCCAGCATTTT,TRBJ1-5,TRBD1,.,13,TRBV2
CSAPSYDTQYF,TGCAGTGCCCCATCCTATGATACGCAGTATTTT,TRBJ2-3,.,.,11,TRBV20-1
CASSQDLGEKLFF,TGTGCCAGCAGCCAAGATCTTGGGGAAAAACTGTTTTTT,TRBJ1-4,.,.,13,TRBV4-2
CASSLGTRQYF,TGTGCCAGCAGTTTGGGGACTAGGCAGTACTTC,TRBJ2-7,TRBD2,.,11,TRBV28
CASSSGGSGLAGHEQYF,TGTGCCAGCAGCTCCGGAGGCTCGGGACTAGCGGGACACGAGCAGTACTTC,TRBJ2-7,TRBD2,medium-sized,17,TRBV5-4
CASSPPPSGSDEQFF,TGTGCCAGCAGTCCCCCTCCTAGCGGGAGCGATGAGCAGTTCTTC,TRBJ2-1,TRBD2,.,15,TRBV28
CASSFLPSGSYNEQFF,TGTGCCAGCAGTTTCTTGCCTAGCGGGAGCTACAATGAGCAGTTCTTC,TRBJ2-1,TRBD2,.,16,TRBV28
CASSTRGGGYTF,TGTGCCAGCAGCACTCGCGGAGGCGGCTACACCTTC,TRBJ1-2,.,.,12,TRBV6-5
CASSWQESQGGSLYEQYF,TGCGCCAGCAGCTGGCAGGAATCCCAGGGGGGTAGTCTCTACGAGCAGTACTTC,TRBJ2-7,.,.,18,TRBV5-1
CASSGPLWRANEKLFF,TGTGCCAGCAGTGGACCCCTATGGAGGGCCAATGAAAAACTGTTTTTT,TRBJ1-4,.,.,16,TRBV6-4
CASSSGTEVSYGYTF,TGTGCCAGCTCTTCCGGGACAGAAGTCTCCTATGGCTACACCTTC,TRBJ1-2,TRBD1,.,15,TRBV18
CASSLQPPALTGELFF,TGTGCCAGCAGCTTACAGCCCCCAGCGCTCACCGGGGAGCTGTTTTTT,TRBJ2-2,.,few,16,TRBV7-3
CASSGTGRHGYTF,TGTGCCAGCAGTGGTACAGGGCGGCATGGCTACACCTTC,TRBJ1-2,.,.,13,TRBV28
CASSFWLGANEQFF,TGTGCTAGCAGCTTTTGGCTGGGGGCCAATGAGCAGTTCTTC,TRBJ2-1,.,few,14,TRBV7-7
CASSLDRGSGNEQFF,TGTGCCAGCAGCTTAGACCGCGGGAGTGGAAATGAGCAGTTCTTC,TRBJ2-1,TRBD2,.,15,TRBV7-6
CASTQQAGTGWFF,TGTGCCAGCACTCAACAAGCCGGGACAGGGTGGTTCTTC,TRBJ2-1,TRBD1,.,13,TRBV27
CASSRQATDTQYF,TGTGCCAGCAGTCGACAGGCCACAGATACGCAGTATTTT,TRBJ2-3,.,.,13,TRBV2
CASSLGLSEYTDTQYF,TGCGCCAGCAGCTTGGGACTATCCGAATACACAGATACGCAGTATTTT,TRBJ2-3,.,.,16,TRBV5-1
CASRLFSGLTSYEQYF,TGTGCCAGCAGGCTTTTTAGCGGACTAACCTCCTACGAGCAGTACTTC,TRBJ2-7,.,few,16,TRBV28
CASSSAGGNTGELFF,TGTGCCAGTAGTTCCGCGGGCGGAAACACCGGGGAGCTGTTTTTT,TRBJ2-2,.,few,15,TRBV19
CASSLAVPETQYF,TGCGCCAGCAGCTTGGCGGTACCGGAGACCCAGTACTTC,TRBJ2-5,.,.,13,TRBV5-1
CASSRQGFSYNEQFF,TGTGCCAGCAGCAGACAGGGCTTCTCCTACAATGAGCAGTTCTTC,TRBJ2-1,TRBD1,few,15,TRBV7-9
CASSPRTHVNTGELFF,TGTGCCAGCAGCCCTCGGACACATGTGAACACCGGGGAGCTGTTTTTT,TRBJ2-2,.,few,16,TRBV9